Presented here are 9 T cell receptor beta chains from one specimen sequenced in a study of shared clonotypes between healthy human individuals. As defined, naive CD8 cells were CD45RO-negative and positively selected for CCR7, with terminally differentiated effector memory CD45RA+ cells excluded. Sequencing was performed with immunoSEQ multiplex PCR; in TCRdb, only in-frame clones are kept and a portion is missing. This repertoire shows about 1,800,000 clones, around 96% found once; its top ten account for more than 0.95%. The specimen was naive CD8+ T cells sorted from blood. The receptors were sampled from a man aged 18 to 35 in good health.

This rearrangement joins TRBV13 to TRBJ1-6; D is uncertain. V was shortened by 2 bases and J by 0 bases, with 11 bases between the two germline ends. The CDR3 length is 17 residues. Germline loops: CDR1 PRHDT, CDR2 FYEKMQ (reference sequence). CDR3 residues: CASSLKGGSSYNSPLHF. The CDR3 region has the DNA TGTGCCAGCAGCTTAAAAGGTGGGAGCTCCTATAATTCACCCCTCCACTTT. Based on the CDR3 plus reference TRBV13 and TRBJ1-6, the full variable domain is AAGVIQSPRHLIKEKRETATLKCYPIPRHDTVYWYQQGPGQDPQFLISFYEKMQSDKGSIPDRFSAQQFSDYHSELNMSSLELGDSALYFCASSLKGGSSYNSPLHFGNGTRLTVT.

The V gene is TRBV19, the J gene TRBJ2-7; 8 nucleotides match TRBD1. The germline CDR1 and CDR2 sequences are LNHDA and SQIVND (reference sequence). The CDR3 is made up of 13 amino acids. The ends lost 6 bases at V and 5 bases at J; junction bases unmatched: 6. The CDR3 is CASSQGALDEQYF. The CDR3 bases are TGTGCCAGTAGCCAGGGGGCGCTTGACGAGCAGTACTTC.

V is TRBV28 and J is TRBJ2-5, with no clear D. The length of the CDR3 is 12 residues. The germline V gene has CDR1 MDHEN and CDR2 SYDVKM. V dropped 7 bases and J dropped 5 bases, with 11 bases sitting between them. Here the CDR3 reads CASTSSGETQYF. CDR3 nucleotide sequence: TGTGCCAGCACTTCATCCGGGGAGACCCAGTACTTC.

The V and J genes are TRBV19 and TRBJ1-5; 10 bases map to TRBD1. Trimming took 8 bases from V and 5 from J; bases not matched to a gene: 9. CDR1 and CDR2 (germline): LNHDA, SQIVND (reference sequence). CDR3 length equals 15 residues. The CDR3 region is CASETGTGVDQPQHF. The CDR3 DNA follows: TGTGCCAGTGAAACCGGGACAGGGGTTGATCAGCCCCAGCATTTT.

The chain employs TRBV4-1 and TRBJ2-7; no definite D call. V lost 1 base, J lost 3 bases, and 7 bases lay in between. The length of the CDR3 is 13 residues. Germline CDR1 and CDR2: MGHRA and YSYEKL. The CDR3 here is CASSQVGHYEQYF. The CDR3 DNA reads TGCGCCAGCAGCCAAGTCGGGCACTACGAGCAGTACTTC.

V is TRBV9 and J is TRBJ2-7; no clear D gene. The CDR3 consists of 12 residues. Trimming took 3 bases from V and 7 from J, leaving 11 bases between them. Germline CDR1 SGDLS, CDR2 YYNGEE. CDR3 sequence reads: CASSGGTDEQYF. CDR3 DNA sequence: TGTGCCAGCAGCGGGGGTACTGATGAGCAGTACTTC.

The V call is TRBV6-5, the J call TRBJ1-1; 7 positions match TRBD1. CDR1 and CDR2 (germline): MNHEY, SVGAGI. CDR3 length: 16 residues. Trimming removed 0 bases from V and 4 bases from J; junction bases left unmatched: 8. This chain's CDR3 is CASSYSYEGAGTEAFF. The CDR3 coding sequence is TGTGCCAGCAGTTACTCCTACGAGGGGGCTGGCACTGAAGCTTTCTTT.

CDR3 nucleotide sequence: TGTGCCAGCAGCTTATTCGGACTAGCGTCCGATGAGCAGTTCTTC. Its translation: CASSLFGLASDEQFF. This chain joins TRBV7-9 and TRBJ2-1; 9 bases are a match to TRBD2. V dropped 2 bases and J dropped 8; count of bases not matched to a gene: 7. The CDR3 covers 15 residues. Germline CDR1 is SEHNR and CDR2 is FQNEAQ (reference sequence). The full variable domain, completed using reference TRBV7-9 and TRBJ2-1, is DTGVSQNPRHKITKRGQNVTFRCDPISEHNRLYWYRQTLGQGPEFLTYFQNEAQLEKSRLLSDRFSAERPKGSFSTLEIQRTEQGDSAMYLCASSLFGLASDEQFFGPGTRLTVL.

This CDR3 reads CASSSQGAGKPQHF. The CDR3 bases are TGTGCCAGCAGTTCCCAGGGAGCCGGAAAGCCCCAGCATTTT. The chain uses TRBV6-8 and TRBJ1-5, with a possible D match to TRBD1 (5 bases). The CDR3 is 14 residues long. Deletions cut 4 bases from V and 8 bases from J, with 15 bases between. Germline values: CDR1 MNHGY, CDR2 SAAAGT.